A selection of T cell receptor beta chains follows, all from one sample in a study of cytomegalovirus exposure and HLA in healthy donors. Generated by immunoSEQ multiplex PCR, the TCRdb table keeps only in-frame clones and is missing some. The sample includes approximately 160,000 clones, roughly 95% seen only once; the top ten take about 0.94%. Specimen: PBMCs. The receptors originated from a woman aged 18-30 years in good health and CMV-seronegative. Each CDR3 is given without its conserved first and last residue. The order of the fields is V gene, clone size, J gene, CDR3 protein. Only some rows state a clone size, as once, few, many or a class for expanded clones.

v_call: TRBV15
clone_size: -
j_call: TRBJ1-5
cdr3_aa: ATSRVEGGNQPQH

v_call: TRBV30
clone_size: -
j_call: TRBJ1-4
cdr3_aa: AWDRGYEKLF

v_call: TRBV7-9
clone_size: -
j_call: TRBJ2-5
cdr3_aa: ASSSRDSQETQY

v_call: TRBV6-5
clone_size: -
j_call: TRBJ2-3
cdr3_aa: ASSYRLAVSTDTQY

v_call: TRBV5-1
clone_size: -
j_call: TRBJ2-5
cdr3_aa: ASSFSPGQETQY

v_call: TRBV6-6
clone_size: -
j_call: TRBJ2-7
cdr3_aa: ASIQTSGRYEQY

v_call: TRBV27
clone_size: -
j_call: TRBJ2-4
cdr3_aa: ASSPRDRIVRNIQY

v_call: TRBV11-1
clone_size: once
j_call: TRBJ2-1
cdr3_aa: ASSLVQGSINEQF

v_call: TRBV2
clone_size: few
j_call: TRBJ1-2
cdr3_aa: ASSESGSYGYT

v_call: TRBV15
clone_size: -
j_call: TRBJ1-6
cdr3_aa: ATSRDRGGTAYNSPLH

v_call: TRBV7-9
clone_size: -
j_call: TRBJ2-7
cdr3_aa: ASSLEGLVYEQY

v_call: TRBV5-1
clone_size: -
j_call: TRBJ2-2
cdr3_aa: ASSLHRGGDTGELF

v_call: TRBV15
clone_size: -
j_call: TRBJ2-3
cdr3_aa: ATSRGPGQQTQY

v_call: TRBV5-8
clone_size: -
j_call: TRBJ2-7
cdr3_aa: ASSWPGQAYEQY

v_call: TRBV30
clone_size: once
j_call: TRBJ1-1
cdr3_aa: AWSGDFGRLNTEAF

v_call: TRBV6-1
clone_size: -
j_call: TRBJ2-5
cdr3_aa: ASSESPGTGETQY

v_call: TRBV9
clone_size: -
j_call: TRBJ2-3
cdr3_aa: ASSVEESLGNTQY

v_call: TRBV6-4
clone_size: -
j_call: TRBJ2-2
cdr3_aa: ASSALAVNTGELF

v_call: TRBV27
clone_size: -
j_call: TRBJ1-4
cdr3_aa: ASSLGRGFEEKLF

v_call: TRBV19
clone_size: -
j_call: TRBJ1-1
cdr3_aa: ASSIDSWTVEAF

v_call: TRBV7-2
clone_size: -
j_call: TRBJ2-1
cdr3_aa: ASSRPKRGSSYNEQF

v_call: TRBV5-1
clone_size: once
j_call: TRBJ2-1
cdr3_aa: ASSLASGAYSYNEQF

v_call: TRBV6-5
clone_size: -
j_call: TRBJ2-7
cdr3_aa: ASSYDRGHNEQY

v_call: TRBV11-2
clone_size: -
j_call: TRBJ2-1
cdr3_aa: ASSLERDRFYNEQF

v_call: TRBV5-8
clone_size: -
j_call: TRBJ1-1
cdr3_aa: ASSSNRDRGRLADTEAF

v_call: TRBV9
clone_size: -
j_call: TRBJ1-1
cdr3_aa: ASSSRTGMNTEAF

v_call: TRBV6-5
clone_size: -
j_call: TRBJ1-2
cdr3_aa: ASSYSANYGYT

v_call: TRBV30
clone_size: -
j_call: TRBJ1-5
cdr3_aa: AWSSGSNQPQH

v_call: TRBV25-1
clone_size: -
j_call: TRBJ2-4
cdr3_aa: ASSEWDLARDIQY

v_call: TRBV5-1
clone_size: -
j_call: TRBJ1-1
cdr3_aa: ASSLDRHSGDTEAF

v_call: TRBV5-4
clone_size: -
j_call: TRBJ2-5
cdr3_aa: ASSGGGAGKETQY

v_call: TRBV18
clone_size: -
j_call: TRBJ2-5
cdr3_aa: ASSPLKGPAETQY

v_call: TRBV5-1
clone_size: -
j_call: TRBJ2-2
cdr3_aa: ASRHTRGNTGELF

v_call: TRBV9
clone_size: -
j_call: TRBJ2-3
cdr3_aa: ASSVGDSRSSTDTQY

v_call: TRBV7-2
clone_size: -
j_call: TRBJ2-7
cdr3_aa: ASSSLTSGPYEQY

v_call: TRBV5-1
clone_size: -
j_call: TRBJ1-4
cdr3_aa: ASSPRGFNEKLF

v_call: TRBV7-7
clone_size: -
j_call: TRBJ2-1
cdr3_aa: ASSGGGGNEQF

v_call: TRBV18
clone_size: -
j_call: TRBJ1-1
cdr3_aa: ASSPRGLLNTEAF

v_call: TRBV2
clone_size: -
j_call: TRBJ1-1
cdr3_aa: ASGSGRGDTEAF

v_call: TRBV29-1
clone_size: -
j_call: TRBJ1-6
cdr3_aa: SARTGDNSPLH

v_call: TRBV6-1
clone_size: -
j_call: TRBJ1-1
cdr3_aa: ASREGTEAF

v_call: TRBV10-3
clone_size: -
j_call: TRBJ2-5
cdr3_aa: AIRGGFGETQY

v_call: TRBV4-1
clone_size: -
j_call: TRBJ1-4
cdr3_aa: ASSRATGFNEKLF

v_call: TRBV11-2
clone_size: -
j_call: TRBJ2-3
cdr3_aa: ASSSPAGTDTQY

v_call: TRBV4-3
clone_size: -
j_call: TRBJ1-4
cdr3_aa: ASSQDLAGGNEKLF

v_call: TRBV9
clone_size: once
j_call: TRBJ1-4
cdr3_aa: ASSSEGATNEKLF

v_call: TRBV9
clone_size: -
j_call: TRBJ2-1
cdr3_aa: ASSATGEAPYNEQF

v_call: TRBV6-1
clone_size: -
j_call: TRBJ1-1
cdr3_aa: ASSTDRGLNTEAF

v_call: TRBV9
clone_size: -
j_call: TRBJ1-2
cdr3_aa: ASSISPGGWDGYT